A single sample gave rise to the 2 T cell receptor beta chains below, sequenced in a study of CD8+ T cells in alopecia areata. Described treatment: oral pan-JAK inhibitor, 5-10 mg twice daily. It was cDNA, reverse transcribed from extracted RNA, that served as the sequencing template. TCRdb's copy holds only in-frame clones and misses some; the assay was immunoSEQ multiplex PCR. Among over 120,000 clones listed, roughly 54% were seen once. Sequenced material: CD8+ T cells sorted from blood, taken at week 4, from a patient treated with tofacitinib. The receptors originated from a human donor with alopecia areata.

On this clone itself: A much larger clone differs from this one at a single base, so this may be a read error. V usage is TRBV5-4 and J usage is TRBJ2-7; 9 nucleotides match TRBD1. V lost 4 bases to trimming and J lost 3 bases; unmatched junction nucleotides: 8. This CDR3 spans 15 amino acids. Germline assignment: CDR1 SGHNT and CDR2 YYREEE (reference sequence). CDR3 protein: CASSQGTGWDYEQYF. The CDR3 bases are TGTGCCAGCAGCCAAGGGACAGGGTGGGACTACGAGCAGTACTTC. Supplemented by reference TRBV5-4 and TRBJ2-7, the full variable domain reads ETGVTQSPTHLIKTRGQQVTLRCSSQSGHNTVSWYQQALGQGPQFIFQYYREEENGRGNFPPRFSGLQFPNYSSELNVNALELDDSALYLCASSQGTGWDYEQYFGPGTRLTVT.

V gene TRBV27 combines with J gene TRBJ2-1; a weak D match, TRBD1 (6 bases). The CDR3 has 15 residues. The ends were cut back, 6 bases at V and 2 bases at J, with 14 bases in the middle. Germline CDR1 MNHEY, CDR2 SMNVEV (reference sequence). The CDR3 loop is CASSVTGSPYNEQFF. As DNA, the CDR3 is TGTGCCAGCAGCGTCACAGGGTCACCCTACAATGAGCAGTTCTTC.